The entry that follows covers one T cell receptor (beta chain) sequence. Its antigen is not identified. This likely comes from a read error, as the CDR3 has no conserved phenylalanine or tryptophan at its end. The limits of the CDR3 on the DNA are not certain, so only TCRdb's listed CDR3 is given. The entry originates in a study of esophageal squamous cell carcinoma under preoperative chemotherapy. Time point indicated: after preoperative PTX-NDP chemotherapy. Study-level results: Paclitaxel-nedaplatin therapy caused immediate, substantial clonotype frequency changes.

The CDR3 sequence runs 11 residues, both termini included. Germline V gene lookup returns CDR1 SGHTA and CDR2 FQGNSA. Via MiXCR, TCRdb re-called the PCR reads, giving one row per CDR3 protein. The sample includes 15,000 to 20,000 distinct CDR3 sequences, just over 45% of them seen just once. Sample collection was performed from a patient given preoperative chemotherapy. This clonotype originated in a human donor with esophageal squamous cell carcinoma. The donor label of this sample is uncertain. This rearrangement joins TRBV7-2 to TRBJ2-5. The CDR3: CASSPEESQYS.